This TCR beta chain was recovered during a study of blood T cell repertoires in COVID-19. Study in general: T cells, B-cell-depleted T cells, or PBMCs supplied cDNA or gDNA.

This clone is a singleton in its sample. Losses at the gene ends were 2 bases for V and 5 bases for J; bases not matched to a gene: 5. The germline V gene has CDR1 SGHNT and CDR2 YYREEE (reference sequence). The CDR3 length is 15 residues. Sequencing was performed with immunoSEQ multiplex PCR; in TCRdb, only in-frame clones are kept and a portion is missing. The table shows approximately 170,000 clones, with around 67% occurring only once. This receptor was taken from an elderly woman with acute or convalescent COVID-19. The rearrangement links TRBV5-4 to TRBJ2-5; 11 nucleotides match TRBD1. Sequenced: peripheral blood. In DNA, the CDR3 is TGTGCCAGCAGCTTAGGAGGGGACAGGGGGGAGACCCAGTACTTC. This translates into CASSLGGDRGETQYF.